This TCR beta chain was identified in a study of radiotherapy plus CTLA-4 blockade in lung cancer. After removal of 3 bases from V and 4 bases from J, the junction contained 7 bases not matched to a gene. The length of the CDR3 is 16 residues. Per the germline V gene, CDR1 is SGDLS and CDR2 is YYNGEE. The method was immunoSEQ multiplex PCR; TCRdb's version includes in-frame clones alone and lacks a portion of them. The table includes 15,000 or so clones, 72% detected once. The starting material was peripheral blood, obtained from a patient treated with radiotherapy plus ipilimumab. The TCR sequence derives from a human donor with non-small cell lung cancer whose response to radiotherapy plus ipilimumab could not be evaluated. The chain joins TRBV9 to TRBJ2-4; the match to TRBD2 covers 10 bases. This CDR3 reads CASSATGTSAKNIQYF. CDR3 in DNA: TGTGCCAGCAGCGCGACCGGGACTAGCGCGAAAAACATTCAGTACTTC.